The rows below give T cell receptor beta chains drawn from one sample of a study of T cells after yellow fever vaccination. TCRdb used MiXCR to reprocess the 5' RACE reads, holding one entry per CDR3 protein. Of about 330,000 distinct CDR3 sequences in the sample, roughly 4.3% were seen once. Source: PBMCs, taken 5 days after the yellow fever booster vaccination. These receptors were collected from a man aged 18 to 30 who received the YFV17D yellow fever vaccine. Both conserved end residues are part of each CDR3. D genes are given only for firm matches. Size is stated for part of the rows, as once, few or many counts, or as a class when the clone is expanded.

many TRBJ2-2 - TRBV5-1 TGCGCCAGCAGGAGGGAGATGGTCACCGGGGAGCTGTTTTTT CASRREMVTGELFF
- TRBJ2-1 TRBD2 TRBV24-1 TGTGCCACCGCGACTAGCGGGGGGGCTGGTGAGCAGTTCTTC CATATSGGAGEQFF
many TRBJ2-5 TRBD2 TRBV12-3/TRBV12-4 TGTGCCAGCACCCCGGGCGGGGGAGAGACCCAGTACTTC CASTPGGGETQYF
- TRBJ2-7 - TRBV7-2 TGTGCCAGCAGATTGGCACAGGGAGCCGAGCAGTACTTC CASRLAQGAEQYF
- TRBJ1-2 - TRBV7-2 TGTGCCAGCAGCTTAAAAGGGGCCTCGGGCTATGGCTACACCTTC CASSLKGASGYGYTF
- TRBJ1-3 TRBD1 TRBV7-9 TGTGCCAGCAGCGGTCAGACAGGGTTTGGAAACACCATATATTTT CASSGQTGFGNTIYF
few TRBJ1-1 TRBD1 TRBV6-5 TGTGCCAGCACCAAAAGGACAGGAAGAAACACTGAAGCTTTCTTT CASTKRTGRNTEAFF
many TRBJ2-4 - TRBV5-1 TGCGCCAGCAGCTCGGGGGACGGGAAAAACATTCAGTACTTC CASSSGDGKNIQYF
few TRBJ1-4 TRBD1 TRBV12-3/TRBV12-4 TGTGCCAGCAGACGGACAGGGAACTATGAAAAACTGTTTTTT CASRRTGNYEKLFF
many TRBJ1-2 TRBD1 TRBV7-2 TGTGCCAGCAGCTCCGCAAACAGGGGCGGCTACACCTTC CASSSANRGGYTF
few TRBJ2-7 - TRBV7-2 TGTGCCAGCAGCTTAGGTCCAGGGAAATCGGACGAGCAGTACTTC CASSLGPGKSDEQYF
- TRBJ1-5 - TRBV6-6 TGTGCCAGCCAGCCCCCTCGAATAGTGGGCAATCAGCCCCAGCATTTT CASQPPRIVGNQPQHF
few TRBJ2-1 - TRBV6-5 TGTGCCAGCAGTTACTCGATGGGGGGTGAGCAGTTCTTC CASSYSMGGEQFF
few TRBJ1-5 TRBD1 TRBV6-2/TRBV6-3 TGTGCCAGCAGTTACCGCAGGGGGGCCCATCAGCCCCAGCATTTT CASSYRRGAHQPQHF
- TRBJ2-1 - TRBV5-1 TGCGCCAGCAGCTTGGGGGCTAGGAGCTCCTACAATGAGCAGTTCTTC CASSLGARSSYNEQFF
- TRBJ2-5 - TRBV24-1 TGTGCCACCAGTGACTGGACCGACCAAGAGACCCAGTACTTC CATSDWTDQETQYF
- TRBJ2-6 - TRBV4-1 TGCGCCAGCAGCCGTAGGGATTTCTCTGGGGCCAACGTCCTGACTTTC CASSRRDFSGANVLTF
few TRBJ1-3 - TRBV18 TGTGCCAGCTCACGAAGCACAGGTTCTCACTCTGGAAACACCATATATTTT CASSRSTGSHSGNTIYF
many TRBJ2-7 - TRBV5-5 TGTGCCAGCAGCTTGGACGCAAACTACGAGCAGTACTTC CASSLDANYEQYF
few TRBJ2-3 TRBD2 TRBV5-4 TGTGCCAGCAGCTTGGACCCCGGGACTAGCGGCAGCACAGATACGCAGTATTTT CASSLDPGTSGSTDTQYF
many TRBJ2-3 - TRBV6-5 TGTGCCAGCAGTTCCCCATCGGCGGGGTGGGCAGATACGCAGTATTTT CASSSPSAGWADTQYF
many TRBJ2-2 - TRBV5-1 TGCGCCAGCAGCTCCACTTTGACCGGGGAGCTGTTTTTT CASSSTLTGELFF
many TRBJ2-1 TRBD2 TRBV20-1 TGCAGTGCTAGAACTAGCGGGGATAGTGAGCAGTTCTTC CSARTSGDSEQFF
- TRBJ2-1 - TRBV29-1 TGCAGCGTTGCCGCAGGGAACGATGAGCAGTTCTTC CSVAAGNDEQFF
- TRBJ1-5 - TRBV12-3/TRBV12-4 TGTGCCAGCAGAAGCGAAGGGACGAAGCAGCCCCAGCATTTT CASRSEGTKQPQHF
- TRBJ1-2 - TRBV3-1 TGTGCCAGCAGCCAAGATCCCAAAGGGGGGACTAGTGGCTACACCTTC CASSQDPKGGTSGYTF
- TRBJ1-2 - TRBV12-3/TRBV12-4 TGTGCCAGCAGTGAGGATTACCATGGCTACACCTTC CASSEDYHGYTF